This T cell receptor beta chain was obtained from a study of PD-1 blockade in classical Hodgkin lymphoma. This table comes from immunoSEQ multiplex PCR, and its TCRdb copy is limited to in-frame clones, with some not included. The repertoire holds around 20,000 clones, with 75% to 90% as singletons. Relapse after autologous stem cell transplantation occurred in every patient, and brentuximab vedotin exposure varied. V gave up 1 base and J gave up 6 bases; unmatched junction bases: 5. This CDR3 has 15 residues. Germline V gene sequence: CDR1 LNHNV, CDR2 YYDKDF (reference sequence). The starting material was peripheral blood mononuclear cells (PBMCs), obtained at baseline. The chain employs TRBV15 and TRBJ1-5, with 8 bases fitting TRBD1. This sequence was found in a human donor with classical Hodgkin lymphoma. The CDR3 protein is CATSRVDRDRQPQHF. CDR3 coding DNA: TGTGCCACCAGCAGAGTGGACAGGGATCGTCAGCCCCAGCATTTT. Combining the CDR3 with reference TRBV15 and TRBJ1-5 gives the whole variable domain DAMVIQNPRYQVTQFGKPVTLSCSQTLNHNVMYWYQQKSSQAPKLLFHYYDKDFNNEADTPDNFQSRRPNTSFCFLDIRSPGLGDTAMYLCATSRVDRDRQPQHFGDGTRLSIL.